The sequence of this T cell receptor beta chain was determined in a study of blood T cell repertoires in COVID-19. Study in general: Spain, Italy and the United States supplied samples that represented acute and convalescent COVID-19.

Each recovered donor of Cohort 3 presented with two negative PCRs, clearance, or symptom resolution. Libraries were prepared by immunoSEQ multiplex PCR; TCRdb keeps only in-frame clonotypes and omits some of them. Here the sample spans roughly 370,000 clones, 87% being singletons. Germline CDR1 and CDR2: SGHVS and FQNEAQ. The CDR3 is made up of 16 amino acids. V was cut by 5 bases and J by 8 bases, with 21 bases left in between. The clonotype comes from a woman between 50 and 59 years old who had recovered from COVID-19. The chain recombines TRBV7-8 with TRBJ1-4, with TRBD1 as a possible D gene (5 bases). Sequenced input: PBMCs or T cells enriched from blood (not recorded which). CDR3 in DNA: TGTGCCAGCAGCCTCCACCTTGGGTTGGAGGGGGAAAAACTGTTTTTT. Translated, it gives CASSLHLGLEGEKLFF.